This T cell receptor beta chain was recovered during a study of CD8+CD57+ T cells in acquired aplastic anemia. The TCR beta profiling, which covered VDJ combination and CDR3 sequence, was carried out using genomic DNA as the template. Each CDR3 protein is one row after TCRdb ran MiXCR on the reads. The data contain around 500,000 distinct CDR3 sequences, roughly 34% of them singletons. The patients chosen for sequencing had shown expansion of CD8+CD57+ cells (detected by flow cytometry). With 1 base clipped from V and 6 bases from J, the junction kept 9 bases outside the gene matches. CDR3 length: 15 amino acids. Germline loops: CDR1 SGHDT, CDR2 YYEEEE.

The receptor comes from a human donor with aplastic anemia. V gene TRBV5-6 combines with J gene TRBJ1-1; 7 positions match TRBD1. Sequencing was carried out using sorted CD4+, CD8+, or CD8+CD57+ T cells (not recorded which) from PBMCs. This chain's CDR3 is CASSLRYRGGPEAFF. CDR3 in DNA: TGTGCCAGCAGCTTGCGGTACAGGGGAGGCCCTGAAGCTTTCTTT.